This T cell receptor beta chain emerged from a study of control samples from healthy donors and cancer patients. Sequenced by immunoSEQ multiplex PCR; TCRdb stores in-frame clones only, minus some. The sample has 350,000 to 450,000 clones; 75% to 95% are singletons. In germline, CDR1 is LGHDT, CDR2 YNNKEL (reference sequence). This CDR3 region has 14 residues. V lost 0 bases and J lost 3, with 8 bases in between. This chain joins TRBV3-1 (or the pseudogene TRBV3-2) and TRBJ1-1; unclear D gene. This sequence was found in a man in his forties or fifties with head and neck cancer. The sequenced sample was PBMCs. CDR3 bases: TGTGCCAGCAGCCAAGACAGTATCTACACTGAAGCTTTCTTT. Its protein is CASSQDSIYTEAFF.